This T cell receptor (beta chain) is drawn from a study of vaccination effects on CD4 cells after COVID-19. As for this clone: The antigen remains undetermined.

CDR1 and CDR2 (germline): LGHDT, YNNKEL (reference sequence). This CDR3 comprises 17 residues. J lost 0 bases, V lost 4 bases, and 10 bases had no gene match. Investigators separated out CD4+ T cells once less than 11 days of culture had passed. Some clones are missing from TCRdb's copy, which holds only in-frame ones; the method was immunoSEQ multiplex PCR. The table lists around 70,000 clones, 75% to 80% of them singletons. This rearrangement joins TRBV3-1 (or the pseudogene TRBV3-2) to TRBJ1-1, with 8 bases lining up with TRBD1. This clonotype was sampled from a human donor who received a COVID-19 vaccine. Sequenced here: CD4+ T cells from PBMCs cultured without peptide, sampled before COVID-19 vaccination. In DNA, the CDR3 is TGTGCCAGCAGCCGCGGACAGGGATCTTCTATGAACACTGAAGCTTTCTTT. Protein: CASSRGQGSSMNTEAFF.